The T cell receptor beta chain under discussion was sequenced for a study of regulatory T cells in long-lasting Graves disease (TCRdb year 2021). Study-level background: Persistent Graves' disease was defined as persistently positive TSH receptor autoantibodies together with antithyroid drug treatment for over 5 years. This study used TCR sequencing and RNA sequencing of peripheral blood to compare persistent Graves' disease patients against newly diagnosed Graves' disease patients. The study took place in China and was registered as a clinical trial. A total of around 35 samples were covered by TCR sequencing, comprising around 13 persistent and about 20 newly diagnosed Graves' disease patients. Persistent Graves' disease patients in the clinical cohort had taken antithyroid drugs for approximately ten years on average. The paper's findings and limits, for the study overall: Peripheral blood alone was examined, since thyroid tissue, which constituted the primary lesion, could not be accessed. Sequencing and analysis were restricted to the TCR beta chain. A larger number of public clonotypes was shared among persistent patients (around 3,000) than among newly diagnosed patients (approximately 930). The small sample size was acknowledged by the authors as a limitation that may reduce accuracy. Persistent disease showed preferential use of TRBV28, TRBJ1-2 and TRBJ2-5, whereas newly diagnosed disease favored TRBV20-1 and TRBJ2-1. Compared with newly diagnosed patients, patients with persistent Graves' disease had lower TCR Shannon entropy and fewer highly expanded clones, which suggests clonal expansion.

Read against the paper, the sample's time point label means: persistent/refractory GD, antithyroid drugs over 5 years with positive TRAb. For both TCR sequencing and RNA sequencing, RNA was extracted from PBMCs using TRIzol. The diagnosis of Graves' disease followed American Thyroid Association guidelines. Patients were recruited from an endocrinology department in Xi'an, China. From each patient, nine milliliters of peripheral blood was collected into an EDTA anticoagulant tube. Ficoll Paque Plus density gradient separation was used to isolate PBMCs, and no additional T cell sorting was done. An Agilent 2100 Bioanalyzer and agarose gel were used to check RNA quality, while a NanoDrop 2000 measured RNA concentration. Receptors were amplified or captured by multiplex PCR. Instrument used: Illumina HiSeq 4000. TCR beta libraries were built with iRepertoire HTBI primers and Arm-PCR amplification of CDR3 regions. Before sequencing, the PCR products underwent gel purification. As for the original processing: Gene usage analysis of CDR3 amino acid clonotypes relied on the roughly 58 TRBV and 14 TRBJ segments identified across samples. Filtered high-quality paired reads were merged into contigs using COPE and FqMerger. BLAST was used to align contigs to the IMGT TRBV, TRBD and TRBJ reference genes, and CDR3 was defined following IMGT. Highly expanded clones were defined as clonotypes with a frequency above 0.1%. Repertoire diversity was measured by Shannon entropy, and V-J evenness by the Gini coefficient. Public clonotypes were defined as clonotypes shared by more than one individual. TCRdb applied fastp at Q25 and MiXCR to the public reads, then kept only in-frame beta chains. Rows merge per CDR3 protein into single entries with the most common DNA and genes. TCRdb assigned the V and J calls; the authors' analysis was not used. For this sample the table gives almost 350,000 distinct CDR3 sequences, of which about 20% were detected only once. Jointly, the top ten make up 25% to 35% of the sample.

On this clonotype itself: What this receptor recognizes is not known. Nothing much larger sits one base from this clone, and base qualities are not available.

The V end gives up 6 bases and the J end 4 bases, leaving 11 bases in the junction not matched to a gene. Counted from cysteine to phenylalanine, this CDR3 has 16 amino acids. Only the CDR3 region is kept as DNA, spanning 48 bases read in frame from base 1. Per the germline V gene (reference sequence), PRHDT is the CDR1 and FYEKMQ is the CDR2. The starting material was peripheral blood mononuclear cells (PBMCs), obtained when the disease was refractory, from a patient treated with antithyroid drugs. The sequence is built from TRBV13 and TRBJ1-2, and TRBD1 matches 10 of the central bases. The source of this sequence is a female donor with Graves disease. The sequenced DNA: TGTGCCAGCAGTGAGACACTCGGACAGGGGGGCTATGGCTACACCTTC. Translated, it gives CASSETLGQGGYGYTF.